This record looks at one T cell receptor beta chain sequence and its context. Seattle participants joined during active infection and were tracked over time. This record comes from a study of blood T cell repertoires in COVID-19. The CDR3 is 14 residues long. V dropped 5 bases and J dropped 4 bases, with 14 bases sitting between them. Germline-derived CDR1 and CDR2 are SEHNR and FQNEAQ (reference sequence). Sequencing used immunoSEQ multiplex PCR; TCRdb keeps in-frame clones, though not all of them. The table records fewer than 450,000 clones, approximately 88% of them present only once. This chain connects TRBV7-9 to TRBJ2-5, with TRBD2 as a possible D gene (5 bases). Material: peripheral blood. This TCR was sampled from a woman between 50 and 59 years old with COVID-19, enrolled during active disease. The CDR3 nucleotides read TGTGCCAGCAGCCCTGGCCTTGGAGGAGAGACCCAGTACTTC. Translation: CASSPGLGGETQYF.